What follows describes a single T cell receptor (beta chain). Its antigen is as yet unknown. This record belongs to a study of cytomegalovirus exposure and HLA in healthy donors. Study observations and caveats: CMV serostatus was the sole immune exposure data available. Later, an analysis found that common viral pathogens appeared to be linked with several of the most significant clusters. There was a cluster of highly shared sequence variants that was likely a sequencing artifact. It was reported that TCR beta sequences correctly inferred the HLA-A and HLA-B alleles for most subjects.

Germline-derived CDR1 and CDR2 are SGHVS and FNYEAQ. The CDR3 spans 18 residues. V gave up 6 bases and J gave up 0 bases; unmatched junction bases: 10. With 60 Vbeta and 13 Jbeta primers, the PCR was carried out. Generated by immunoSEQ multiplex PCR, the TCRdb table keeps only in-frame clones and is missing some. The sample lists more than 95,000 clones, more than 65% occurring once. The material sequenced was PBMCs. This chain connects TRBV7-6 to TRBJ2-3; 12 nucleotides agree with TRBD2. This TCR came from a woman younger than 35 in good health and CMV-seropositive. The CDR3 nucleotides read TGTGCCAGCAGTTCAGCGACTAGCGGGGGCCCTAGCACAGATACGCAGTATTTT. Amino acid sequence: CASSSATSGGPSTDTQYF.